A selection of T cell receptor beta chains follows, all from one sample in a study of cytomegalovirus exposure and HLA in healthy donors. Libraries were prepared by immunoSEQ multiplex PCR; TCRdb keeps only in-frame clonotypes and omits some of them. The data hold under 200,000 clones, with about 88% observed a single time. The specimen sequenced was PBMCs. All receptors derive from a woman younger than 45 in good health and CMV-seronegative. Both conserved end residues are part of each CDR3. D genes are given only for firm matches. Not all rows give a size; the values are once, few, many and, for expanded clones, a class.

TRBJ2-1	TRBV10-3	.	TRBD2	CAISESGLARNNEQFF	TGTGCCATCAGTGAGTCGGGACTAGCGAGAAACAATGAGCAGTTCTTC
TRBJ2-5	TRBV29-1	.	.	CSVEAQGVGETQYF	TGCAGCGTTGAGGCACAGGGAGTTGGAGAGACCCAGTACTTC
TRBJ2-1	TRBV30	.	TRBD1	CAWSRQGVSYNEQFF	TGTGCCTGGAGTCGACAGGGGGTGTCCTACAATGAGCAGTTCTTC
TRBJ2-3	TRBV7-2	.	.	CASSSLGGASVGDTQYF	TGTGCCAGCAGCTCCCTCGGGGGAGCTAGCGTGGGAGATACGCAGTATTTT
TRBJ1-5	TRBV5-1	.	.	CASSVTGGGNQPQHF	TGCGCCAGCAGCGTGACAGGAGGCGGCAATCAGCCCCAGCATTTT
TRBJ2-2	TRBV10-3	.	TRBD1	CAISTRDRETGELFF	TGTGCCATCAGTACCCGGGACAGGGAGACCGGGGAGCTGTTTTTT
TRBJ2-7	TRBV5-1	.	TRBD2	CASSAGTSTLYEQYF	TGCGCCAGCAGCGCAGGGACTAGCACTCTCTACGAGCAGTACTTC
TRBJ2-1	TRBV7-6	.	TRBD1	CASSIRQRTGVRRLEQFF	TGTGCCAGCAGCATCAGACAAAGGACAGGCGTCCGGAGGTTGGAGCAGTTCTTC
TRBJ2-3	TRBV29-1	.	.	CSVEADYSTDTQYF	TGCAGCGTTGAGGCGGACTATTCCACAGATACGCAGTATTTT
TRBJ1-1	TRBV19	.	.	CASSILTDTEAFF	TGTGCCAGTAGTATCTTGACAGACACTGAAGCTTTCTTT
TRBJ2-7	TRBV19	.	TRBD1	CATGTGSYEQYF	TGTGCCACCGGGACAGGGTCCTACGAGCAGTACTTC
TRBJ1-1	TRBV28	.	.	CAIGGDEAFF	TGTGCCATTGGCGGGGACGAAGCTTTCTTT
TRBJ2-1	TRBV27	.	TRBD2	CASSKRLAGLNEQFF	TGTGCCAGCAGTAAGAGACTAGCGGGTTTGAATGAGCAGTTCTTC
TRBJ2-7	TRBV11-2	.	.	CASSLDPARADEQYF	TGTGCCAGCAGCTTAGATCCCGCCAGGGCCGACGAGCAGTACTTC
TRBJ1-1	TRBV19	.	TRBD1	CASSLRDSSNTEAFF	TGTGCCAGTAGTCTTCGGGACAGCTCTAACACTGAAGCTTTCTTT
TRBJ1-1	TRBV11-2	few	.	CASSPPGSEAFF	TGTGCCAGCAGCCCACCGGGTTCTGAAGCTTTCTTT
TRBJ1-5	TRBV28	.	TRBD1	CASRALGQGAGQPQHF	TGTGCCAGCAGGGCTCTGGGGCAGGGGGCTGGACAGCCCCAGCATTTT
TRBJ2-1	TRBV7-9	.	.	CASSLEMGAVGNEQFF	TGTGCCAGCAGCTTAGAAATGGGAGCGGTTGGCAATGAGCAGTTCTTC
TRBJ2-7	TRBV2	.	.	CAISLQGGQYF	TGTGCCATTTCCTTACAGGGCGGGCAGTACTTC
TRBJ2-3	TRBV7-9	.	.	CASRMNGGDTQYF	TGTGCCAGCAGAATGAACGGGGGAGATACGCAGTATTTT
TRBJ2-4	TRBV10-1	once	.	CASKWTGKKNIQYF	TGCGCCAGCAAGTGGACCGGGAAGAAAAACATTCAGTACTTC
TRBJ2-5	TRBV5-1	.	.	CASRTGFGETQYF	TGCGCCAGCAGAACAGGGTTTGGAGAGACCCAGTACTTC
TRBJ2-7	TRBV7-9	.	TRBD2	CASSLRSSGEYEQYF	TGTGCCAGCAGCTTACGAAGTAGCGGGGAATACGAGCAGTACTTC
TRBJ2-1	TRBV7-9	.	.	CASSFAVTSPHEQFF	TGTGCCAGCAGCTTTGCGGTGACTAGTCCCCATGAGCAGTTCTTC
TRBJ1-5	TRBV2	.	.	CASSDRVVPQPQHF	TGTGCCAGCAGTGACAGGGTTGTACCTCAGCCCCAGCATTTT
TRBJ2-3	TRBV6-1	.	.	CASSEWPDTQYF	TGTGCCAGCAGTGAATGGCCAGATACGCAGTATTTT
TRBJ1-5	TRBV9	.	TRBD1	CASSSPDRGGYSNQPQHF	TGTGCCAGCAGCAGCCCGGACAGGGGGGGATATAGCAATCAGCCCCAGCATTTT
TRBJ2-6	TRBV29-1	.	TRBD1	CSVRTGGSSGANVLTF	TGCAGCGTTAGGACAGGGGGCAGCTCTGGGGCCAACGTCCTGACTTTC
TRBJ1-2	TRBV19	.	TRBD1	CASGGQGYDYGYTF	TGTGCCAGTGGCGGACAGGGGTATGACTATGGCTACACCTTC
TRBJ2-1	TRBV5-1	.	TRBD2	CASSLGLAGGDEQFF	TGCGCCAGCAGCTTAGGACTAGCGGGGGGGGATGAGCAGTTCTTC
TRBJ2-1	TRBV5-1	.	TRBD2	CASNSAGGPRAYNEQFF	TGCGCCAGCAATTCGGCGGGGGGGCCCAGGGCCTACAATGAGCAGTTCTTC
TRBJ1-1	TRBV6-1	few	TRBD1	CASTYRGQTEAFF	TGTGCCAGCACCTACAGGGGGCAAACTGAAGCTTTCTTT
TRBJ2-3	TRBV5-6	.	.	CASSLALRTDTQYF	TGTGCCAGCAGCTTGGCCCTTCGCACAGATACGCAGTATTTT
TRBJ1-1	TRBV7-9	few	.	CASRGERGWSNTEAFF	TGTGCCAGCAGAGGGGAAAGGGGGTGGTCGAACACTGAAGCTTTCTTT
TRBJ2-7	TRBV11-2	.	.	CASSLAPGIEQYF	TGTGCCAGCAGCCTAGCCCCGGGGATCGAGCAGTACTTC
TRBJ2-5	TRBV5-4	.	TRBD2	CASSSAERDPYQETQYF	TGTGCCAGCAGCTCGGCCGAGCGGGACCCGTACCAAGAGACCCAGTACTTC
TRBJ1-4	TRBV2	.	.	CASSGGGFNEKLFF	TGTGCCAGCAGTGGGGGGGGGTTTAATGAAAAACTGTTTTTT
TRBJ2-3	TRBV6-1	.	TRBD2	CASSETSGRETQYF	TGTGCCAGCAGTGAGACTAGCGGGAGAGAGACGCAGTATTTT
TRBJ1-2	TRBV7-6	few	.	CASSLTGSNYGYTF	TGTGCCAGCAGCTTAACAGGGTCTAACTATGGCTACACCTTC
TRBJ2-7	TRBV6-6	.	TRBD2	CASRRLALTYEQYF	TGTGCCAGCAGGCGACTAGCCCTGACCTACGAGCAGTACTTC
TRBJ1-3	TRBV2	.	TRBD1	CASTRDRSSGNTIYF	TGTGCCAGCACCAGGGACAGGAGCTCTGGAAACACCATATATTTT
TRBJ2-1	TRBV18	.	.	CASSPRRGSSSYNEQFF	TGTGCCAGCTCACCCCGGCGGGGCTCGAGCTCCTACAATGAGCAGTTCTTC
TRBJ2-1	TRBV5-4	.	TRBD1	CASSPQGVAYNEQFF	TGTGCCAGCAGCCCCCAGGGGGTCGCCTACAATGAGCAGTTCTTC
TRBJ2-7	TRBV10-1	once	.	CASSSRVGEQYF	TGCGCCAGCAGTTCCAGGGTTGGCGAGCAGTACTTC
TRBJ1-5	TRBV28	once	.	CASSPVQGRSNQPQHF	TGTGCCAGCAGTCCGGTCCAGGGTAGGAGCAATCAGCCCCAGCATTTT
TRBJ2-3	TRBV9	.	.	CASSVDHRETDTQYF	TGTGCCAGCAGCGTAGATCACAGGGAGACAGATACGCAGTATTTT
TRBJ2-1	TRBV28	.	TRBD2	CASRITGTSVYNEQFF	TGTGCCAGCAGGATAACCGGGACTAGCGTGTACAATGAGCAGTTCTTC
TRBJ2-1	TRBV11-3	once	.	CASSLRSGYNEQFF	TGTGCCAGCAGCTTAAGGAGTGGCTACAATGAGCAGTTCTTC
TRBJ1-5	TRBV29-1	.	.	CSVSTGLSNQPQHF	TGCAGCGTTTCTACAGGGTTGAGCAATCAGCCCCAGCATTTT
TRBJ1-2	TRBV5-1	.	.	CASSLEGLGYTF	TGCGCCAGCAGCTTGGAGGGACTCGGCTACACCTTC
TRBJ2-2	TRBV29-1	.	TRBD2	CSVLAGRAGELFF	TGCAGCGTTTTGGCAGGGAGGGCCGGGGAGCTGTTTTTT
TRBJ1-5	TRBV28	.	.	CASSPPPTDLGQPQHF	TGTGCCAGCAGTCCCCCTCCGACAGATTTGGGACAGCCCCAGCATTTT